These 4 T cell receptor beta chains originate from one sample sequenced in a study of cytomegalovirus exposure and HLA in healthy donors. TCRdb keeps only in-frame clones here, not all; method: immunoSEQ multiplex PCR. The table records 220,000 or so clones, about 90% of them present only once. Sequenced sample: PBMCs. These receptors were collected from a woman younger than 30 in good health and CMV-seronegative.

The rearrangement uses TRBV28 and TRBJ1-5; D unclear. The CDR3 length is 12 residues. CDR1 and CDR2 from the germline V gene are MDHEN and SYDVKM. Trimming removed 6 bases at V and 8 bases at J, with 11 bases between. The CDR3 spells CASSPPQKPQHF. Here the CDR3 DNA reads TGTGCCAGCAGCCCTCCCCAGAAGCCCCAGCATTTT.

J is TRBJ2-7 and V is TRBV15, with 7 nucleotides matching TRBD1. V shed 0 bases and J 0 bases; nucleotides not matched to a gene: 8. The CDR3 has 17 residues. The germline V gene encodes CDR1 LNHNV and CDR2 YYDKDF (reference sequence). CDR3 in amino acids: CATSRDYGTVRSYEQYF. The CDR3 DNA is TGTGCCACCAGCAGAGATTACGGGACAGTCCGCTCCTACGAGCAGTACTTC.

This clone was found once. V gene TRBV2 combines with J gene TRBJ2-5; TRBD1 matches 7 bases. This CDR3 comprises 13 residues. The V and J ends lost 6 bases and 1 base, in that order; junction bases with no gene match: 2. Germline V gives CDR1 SNHLY, CDR2 FYNNEI. CDR3 sequence: CASRGDSQETQYF. The CDR3 nucleotides are TGTGCCAGCAGGGGGGACAGCCAAGAGACCCAGTACTTC.

The gene calls are TRBV5-5 and TRBJ2-3; D gene ambiguous. V was clipped by 0 bases and J by 0 bases, with 8 bases between them. The V gene's germline CDR1 is SGHKS and CDR2 YYEKEE (reference sequence). The CDR3 length is 15 residues. The CDR3, as DNA: TGTGCCAGCAGCTTGGCGGTAGTCAGCACAGATACGCAGTATTTT. Translation: CASSLAVVSTDTQYF.